The 16 T cell receptor beta chains below were found in one sample sequenced in a study of identical twins (dated by TCRdb to 2016 to 2018). Libraries were constructed by 5' RACE. TCRdb records Illumina HiSeq 2000 as the sequencer. The public sequencing data were trimmed at Q25 with fastp and processed into clonotypes with MiXCR by TCRdb, which kept only in-frame beta chains. All rows with the same CDR3 protein become a single entry with the most common DNA and genes. The sample includes fewer than 250,000 distinct CDR3 sequences, with roughly 7.5% observed a single time. The ten largest account for around 5% of the sample. The data were also submitted as part of a second study, on yellow fever vaccine responses in identical twins.

Sequenced sample: CD8+ T cells sorted from blood. Receptors originate from a woman aged 18-29 years in good health.

This clonotype was observed a handful of times. The chain combines TRBV20-1 with TRBJ2-5; 12 bases map to TRBD2. Trimming took 6 bases from V and 5 from J; bases not matched to a gene: 4. CDR1 is DFQATT and CDR2 is SNEGSKA in the germline V gene (reference sequence). The CDR3 runs 13 residues. CDR3 in amino acids: CSARLAGDETQYF. The CDR3 DNA follows: TGCAGTGCCAGACTAGCGGGAGACGAGACCCAGTACTTC.

This clonotype was seen only a few times. The V call is TRBV28, the J call TRBJ2-3; TRBD1 aligns across 9 bases. Germline V lookup: CDR1 MDHEN, CDR2 SYDVKM. This CDR3 is 17 amino acids long. J lost 2 bases, V lost 5 bases, and 11 bases had no gene match. Here the CDR3 DNA reads TGTGCCAGCAGTCTGGAGATGGGACAGGGACTCACAGATACGCAGTATTTT. This codes for CASSLEMGQGLTDTQYF.

This clonotype was seen a few times. An end of the junction differs from the germline gene, which may be a read error. The gene calls are TRBV5-1 and TRBJ2-1; 8 bases are a match to TRBD2. This CDR3 region has 14 residues. Germline assignment: CDR1 SGHRS and CDR2 YFSETQ. Here the CDR3 reads CASSLGDSGDSRIF. The CDR3 DNA reads as TGCGCCAGCAGCTTAGGGGATAGCGGGGACTCCCGGATCTTC.

The chain combines TRBV29-1 with TRBJ2-7; 8 bases match TRBD1. There are 15 residues in the CDR3. V dropped 5 bases and J dropped 2; count of bases not matched to a gene: 11. From germline, CDR1 is SQVTM and CDR2 ANQGSEA. For the CDR3, the DNA is TGCAGCGTTAAACCCGGGACAGGTTTTACCTACGAGCAGTACTTC. Its translation: CSVKPGTGFTYEQYF.

In this sample, this clonotype turned up a few times. The rearrangement links TRBV7-9 to TRBJ2-5; 7 nucleotides align to TRBD1. Per the germline V gene, CDR1 is SEHNR and CDR2 is FQNEAQ (reference sequence). The V and J ends lost 5 bases and 4 bases, in that order; junction bases with no gene match: 13. The CDR3 contains 16 residues. DNA of the CDR3: TGTGCCAGCAGCACTGGGACAGCTCCGGCTGGAGAGACCCAGTACTTC. Residues: CASSTGTAPAGETQYF.

This clonotype came up many times. The chain joins TRBV29-1 to TRBJ2-1; 8 nucleotides line up with TRBD2. The CDR3 runs 15 residues. The V and J ends lost 4 bases and 5 bases, in that order; junction bases with no gene match: 10. Germline V gene lookup returns CDR1 SQVTM and CDR2 ANQGSEA. CDR3 nucleotides: TGCAGCGTTGGCACGCGGGGGGTCGGAAACAATGAGCAGTTCTTC. Translated: CSVGTRGVGNNEQFF.

The chain combines TRBV4-1 with TRBJ2-5; D gene ambiguous. The germline V gene has CDR1 MGHRA and CDR2 YSYEKL. V was pared by 1 base and J by 1 base, with 13 bases between. This CDR3 region has 16 residues. This CDR3 reads CASSQAPAGGQETQYF. As DNA, the CDR3 is TGCGCCAGCAGCCAAGCCCCAGCTGGCGGCCAAGAGACCCAGTACTTC.

J is TRBJ2-1 and V is TRBV20-1; D is uncertain. V was trimmed by 0 bases and J by 7 bases, leaving 7 bases between them. Germline assignment: CDR1 DFQATT and CDR2 SNEGSKA (reference sequence). This CDR3 is built from 12 residues. The DNA of the CDR3 is TGCAGTGCTAGAGATGGCCGTAATGAGCAGTTCTTC. Translating gives CSARDGRNEQFF.

In its sample, this clonotype was seen a few times. The J gene is TRBJ1-4, the V gene TRBV20-1, with a tentative D call TRBD1 (5 bases). Trimming took off 2 bases at V and 3 bases at J, with 7 bases between the two ends. CDR3 length: 13 amino acids. From germline, CDR1 is DFQATT and CDR2 SNEGSKA (reference sequence). Here the CDR3 DNA reads TGCAGTGCTAGACAGGGATCTAATGAAAAACTGTTTTTT. Its translation is CSARQGSNEKLFF.

The chain joins TRBV27 to TRBJ2-4; D is unresolved. Germline-derived CDR1 and CDR2 are MNHEY and SMNVEV (reference sequence). The CDR3 has 12 amino acids. Trimming removed 3 bases from V and 9 bases from J, with 9 bases in between. In DNA, the CDR3 is TGTGCCAGCAGTTTGGCAGGCGGCATTCAGTACTTC. Amino acid sequence: CASSLAGGIQYF.

V usage is TRBV6-2 or TRBV6-3 and J usage is TRBJ2-7; D is undetermined. V lost 4 bases, J lost 0 bases, and 13 bases lay in between. CDR3 size: 15 residues. Germline CDR1 and CDR2: MNHEY and SVGEGT. CDR3 nucleotide sequence: TGTGCCAGCAGTTCAGACGAGTCTAGCTCCTACGAGCAGTACTTC. It translates to CASSSDESSSYEQYF.

The J gene is TRBJ2-7, the V gene TRBV5-6; TRBD2 agrees at 10 bases. The germline V gene has CDR1 SGHDT and CDR2 YYEEEE. The CDR3 runs to 15 residues. V gave up 3 bases and J gave up 4 bases; unmatched junction bases: 7. For the CDR3, the DNA is TGTGCCAGCAGCTGGGCTACTAGCGGGAAATACGAGCAGTACTTC. Protein: CASSWATSGKYEQYF.

This clonotype appeared a few times. V is TRBV10-1 and J is TRBJ2-3; no reliable D call. This CDR3 comprises 13 residues. CDR1 WNHNN and CDR2 SYGVQD come from the germline V gene (reference sequence). The V and J ends lost 4 bases and 4 bases respectively, with 9 bases between them. CDR3 coding DNA: TGCGCCAGCAGTGGGTTCGGTGCAGATACGCAGTATTTT. It encodes CASSGFGADTQYF.

This clonotype was observed a handful of times. The CDR3 loop is CASSGLPGAYNEQFF. In DNA form, the CDR3 reads TGTGCCAGCAGTGGCCTCCCCGGGGCCTACAATGAGCAGTTCTTC. The chain joins TRBV6-1 to TRBJ2-1; D is possibly TRBD2 (5 bases). Germline values: CDR1 MNHNS, CDR2 SASEGT. The V end lost 4 bases, the J end lost 2 bases, and 12 bases lay between the germline ends. The CDR3 contains 15 residues.

Only a few counts were recorded for this clonotype. The genes are TRBV12-3 or TRBV12-4 and TRBJ1-4; D unclear. V was clipped by 5 bases and J by 4 bases, with 14 bases between them. The length of the CDR3 is 15 residues. CDR3 nucleotides: TGTGCCAGCAGTCCCCGACGGGATCTTAATGAAAAACTGTTTTTT. Amino acid sequence: CASSPRRDLNEKLFF.

This clonotype has ten or more counts. The V call is TRBV12-3 or TRBV12-4, the J call TRBJ2-1, with 10 positions matching TRBD1. The V and J ends lost 5 bases and 7 bases, in that order; junction bases with no gene match: 8. The CDR3 has 15 amino acids. This CDR3 reads CASSPGTGEANEQFF. The DNA of the CDR3 is TGTGCCAGCAGTCCCGGGACAGGGGAGGCGAATGAGCAGTTCTTC.